These T cell receptor beta chains were read from a single sample in a study of T cells after yellow fever vaccination. TCRdb used MiXCR to reprocess the 5' RACE reads, holding one entry per CDR3 protein. The table shows under 400,000 distinct CDR3 sequences, with around 10% occurring only once. The source was PBMCs, collected on the day of the first yellow fever vaccination. These receptors came from a man between 18 and 29 years old who received the YFV17D yellow fever vaccine. Each CDR3 is given with its conserved first and last residue. Fields, in order: CDR3 DNA, CDR3 protein, J gene, D gene, V gene, clone size, CDR3 length. D genes are given only for firm matches. The size of a clone is reported for some rows only, either as once, few or many, or as a class for expanded clones.

TGTGCCAGCAGTGGACTAGCGGGGGGAGAGACCCAGTACTTC	CASSGLAGGETQYF	TRBJ2-5	TRBD2	TRBV6-1	many	14
TGTGCCAGCAGTTTCGGTTTTGAAGCTTTCTTT	CASSFGFEAFF	TRBJ1-1	NA	TRBV27	NA	11
TGTGCCAGCAGCTACGAGGGGGCGGGGGTTAACACTGAAGCTTTCTTT	CASSYEGAGVNTEAFF	TRBJ1-1	TRBD1	TRBV13	few	16
TGTGCCAGCAGCATTGGGGGGGGACCTCAAGAGACCCAGTACTTC	CASSIGGGPQETQYF	TRBJ2-5	TRBD2	TRBV7-6	few	15
TGTGCCAGCCGTACCGACGGGACTAGGGCCCAAGAGACCCAGTACTTC	CASRTDGTRAQETQYF	TRBJ2-5	TRBD2	TRBV27	NA	16
TGTGCCAGCAGCTTAGAGGCAGGGACCAATCAGCCCCAGCATTTT	CASSLEAGTNQPQHF	TRBJ1-5	NA	TRBV7-2	NA	15
TGTGCCAGCAGCTACGACACCTGGTCTCAGCCCCAGCATTTT	CASSYDTWSQPQHF	TRBJ1-5	NA	TRBV5-8	NA	14
TGTGCCAGCAGCACCGGGGACCGGGGCACTGAAGCTTTCTTT	CASSTGDRGTEAFF	TRBJ1-1	NA	TRBV7-2	many	14
TGTGCCACCAGCAGAGATTATAGTGAGCAGTTCTTC	CATSRDYSEQFF	TRBJ2-1	NA	TRBV15	NA	12
TGTGCCAGCAGTTTCCGGGGGGGGAACACCGGGGAGCTGTTTTTT	CASSFRGGNTGELFF	TRBJ2-2	TRBD2	TRBV6-5	few	15
TGCGCCAGCAGCCAAGTATCATTCGCGAACACCGGGGAGCTGTTTTTT	CASSQVSFANTGELFF	TRBJ2-2	NA	TRBV4-3	NA	16
TGCGCCAGCAGCCCCCCGACTAGCGGGGAAAGAGAGACCCAGTACTTC	CASSPPTSGERETQYF	TRBJ2-5	TRBD2	TRBV5-1	NA	16
TGTGCCAGCAGCGGGGACACAGACACGCAGTATTTT	CASSGDTDTQYF	TRBJ2-3	NA	TRBV28	many	12
TGTGCCAGCAGCTCGGATCTTGGCACTGAAGCTTTCTTT	CASSSDLGTEAFF	TRBJ1-1	NA	TRBV7-3	few	13
TGTGCCATCAGTGAGTCTGATGGGGACAGAGGCTACACCTTC	CAISESDGDRGYTF	TRBJ1-2	TRBD1	TRBV10-3	NA	14
TGTGCCATCAGTCGGGAGGGGCGTGATGAAGCTTTCTTT	CAISREGRDEAFF	TRBJ1-1	NA	TRBV10-3	few	13
TGTGCCAGCAGTGAAATTTCCACAGTCCTCCACTTT	CASSEISTVLHF	TRBJ1-6	NA	TRBV2	NA	12
TGTGCCAGCAGTTATCGCGGGGGGGCGGTAGATACGCAGTATTTT	CASSYRGGAVDTQYF	TRBJ2-3	TRBD2	TRBV6-5	NA	15
TGTGCCAGCAGGACTCAGGATAGCACAGATACGCAGTATTTT	CASRTQDSTDTQYF	TRBJ2-3	NA	TRBV5-5	few	14
TGTGCCAGCAGTTTAGCGGCAACGGACTTCACAGATACGCAGTATTTT	CASSLAATDFTDTQYF	TRBJ2-3	NA	TRBV12-3/TRBV12-4	NA	16
TGTGCCAGCAGCCCTGACAGGGGTTGGGACTATGGCTACACCTTC	CASSPDRGWDYGYTF	TRBJ1-2	TRBD1	TRBV12-3/TRBV12-4	NA	15
TGTGCCAGCAGTTTGGGATCCGATTCACCCCTCCACTTT	CASSLGSDSPLHF	TRBJ1-6	NA	TRBV27	few	13
TGTGCCAGCAGTCCCACGACTTTCGCGGGGATCTCTGGGGCCAACGTCCTGACTTTC	CASSPTTFAGISGANVLTF	TRBJ2-6	NA	TRBV6-1	few	19
TGTGCCAGCAGCCAGTCCCTGAGGCGCGGGGGGATCGGAGACCAAGAGACCCAGTACTTC	CASSQSLRRGGIGDQETQYF	TRBJ2-5	TRBD2	TRBV4-2	few	20
TGCAGCGTCCAGGGGCCGAGTCAGCCCCAGCATTTT	CSVQGPSQPQHF	TRBJ1-5	NA	TRBV29-1	few	12
TGTGCCAGCAGCCTCGGACTAGCGGGGAGTGATACGCAGTATTTT	CASSLGLAGSDTQYF	TRBJ2-3	TRBD2	TRBV9	few	15
TGCAGTGCTAGAGATCTCGCAGGACACGGAACTAGCACAGATACGCAGTATTTT	CSARDLAGHGTSTDTQYF	TRBJ2-3	NA	TRBV20-1	NA	18